This T cell receptor beta chain is drawn from a study of CD8 T cells in ankylosing spondylitis. A quantitative 5'-RACE method, one with molecular barcodes, was used to make TCR beta libraries. TCRdb used MiXCR to reprocess the 5' RACE reads, holding one entry per CDR3 protein. Seen here are approximately 300,000 distinct CDR3 sequences, about 20% observed once, and the top ten hold about 3.5%. The CDR3 extends over 13 amino acids. CDR1 and CDR2 (germline): DFQATT, SNEGSKA (reference sequence). V dropped 3 bases and J dropped 2; count of bases not matched to a gene: 2. Study-wide points: The clones that were linked to disease were reported to be significantly enriched in matched synovial fluid samples from ankylosing spondylitis patients. Earlier reports found some motif variants in synovial fluid and blood in reactive arthritis. Seemingly characteristic of ankylosing spondylitis blood was a TCR beta motif consisting of 7 or 8 highly homologous variants.

To note about this clonotype: Its antigen is not known.

The chain recombines TRBV20-1 with TRBJ2-7; 9 bases fit TRBD2. This clonotype was sampled from a female donor with ankylosing spondylitis or in good health (not recorded which). The sample taken for sequencing was blood, either unsorted or a sorted T cell fraction (not recorded which). The CDR3 DNA is TGCAGTGCTAGCCTAGCGGGAACCTACGAGCAGTACTTC. Translating gives CSASLAGTYEQYF.